The clone carrying this TCR beta chain was recorded only once. CDR3 length equals 15 residues. CDR1 is WNHNN, CDR2 SYGVQD, per germline (reference sequence). V lost 0 bases to trimming and J lost 2 bases, with 11 bases between them. The record originates from a study of technical replicates of blood from a few donors. Profiling relied on immunoSEQ multiplex PCR, and the TCRdb table lists in-frame clones only, not all of them. The data contain 50,000 to 60,000 clones, approximately 94% of them singletons. The sequence came from a human donor in good health. Some clones in this sample may be carry-over from other donors' samples. Material for sequencing was PBMCs. The chain links TRBV10-1 to TRBJ2-7; TRBD2 might be the D (5 bases). Here the CDR3 reads CASSESLAPAYEQYF. The DNA for the CDR3 is TGCGCCAGCAGTGAGTCGTTAGCGCCGGCCTACGAGCAGTACTTC.